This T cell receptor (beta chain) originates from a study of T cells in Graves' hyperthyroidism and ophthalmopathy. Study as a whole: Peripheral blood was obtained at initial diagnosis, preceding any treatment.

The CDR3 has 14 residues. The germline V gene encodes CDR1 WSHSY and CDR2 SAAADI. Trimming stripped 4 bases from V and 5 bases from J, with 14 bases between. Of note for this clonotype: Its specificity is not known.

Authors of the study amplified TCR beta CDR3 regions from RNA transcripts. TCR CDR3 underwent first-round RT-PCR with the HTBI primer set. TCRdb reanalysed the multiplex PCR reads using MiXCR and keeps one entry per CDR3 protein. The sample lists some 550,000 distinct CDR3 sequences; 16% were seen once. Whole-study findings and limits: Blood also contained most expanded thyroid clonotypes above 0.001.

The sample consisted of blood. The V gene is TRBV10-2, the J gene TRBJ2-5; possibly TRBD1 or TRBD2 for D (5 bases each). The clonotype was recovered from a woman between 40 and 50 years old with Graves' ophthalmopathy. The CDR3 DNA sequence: TGCGCCAGCAGTGCCTGGGGGAGACGGGAGACCCAGTACTTC. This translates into CASSAWGRRETQYF.